The T cell receptor (beta chain) described here comes from a study of cytomegalovirus exposure and HLA in healthy donors. The PCR was carried out with 60 Vbeta primers and 13 Jbeta primers. Using immunoSEQ multiplex PCR, the repertoire was profiled, and TCRdb retains in-frame clones only, with some absent. The sample gives approximately 160,000 clones, approximately 77% of which show up once; 7.4% is in the top ten. This clone occurred once. What it binds is not known. General study results and limits: Donors belonging to an Asian-associated ancestry cluster reportedly showed fewer N-insertions in productive TCRs than the approximately 670-donor mean, according to what a later analysis found.

With V trimmed by 2 bases and J by 8 bases, 11 bases remained unmatched. Germline V gives CDR1 SNHLY, CDR2 FYNNEI. The CDR3 contains 17 residues. Material for sequencing was PBMCs. This receptor was identified in a male donor in good health and CMV-seropositive. The gene calls are TRBV2 and TRBJ2-1; TRBD1 matches at 11 bases. CDR3 DNA: TGTGCCAGCAGTGAATGGGGACAGGGGGAGGTACATGATGAGCAGTTCTTC. It is translated as CASSEWGQGEVHDEQFF.